The sequence of this TCR beta chain was determined in a study of T-cell memory formation after mild COVID-19. TCRdb called the 5' RACE reads again in MiXCR, with one record for every CDR3 protein. This sample has around 340,000 distinct CDR3 sequences, with 15% to 20% found just once. Trimming shortened V by 6 bases and J by 5 bases, and 14 bases separated the two germline ends. This CDR3 is built from 13 residues. The germline gives CDR1 ENHRY, CDR2 SYGVKD. This clonotype has more than one count but fewer than ten. This sequence joins TRBV10-3 and TRBJ2-7; D remains unclear. This clonotype was sampled from a man aged 18-30 years who had mild COVID-19 (a few samples of this study predate the infection). Cell type and time point are not known. The source material was PBMCs or a T cell subset sorted from them (not recorded which). The DNA for the CDR3 is TGTGCCATCAGCTATGGGTGGGGAAACGAGCAGTACGTC. Its translation: CAISYGWGNEQYV.